This TCR beta chain came from a study of regulatory T cells in long-lasting Graves disease. General study points: Results may be inaccurate due to the small sample size. Persistent Graves' patients had lower TCR diversity than newly diagnosed ones. Patients with persistent disease showed a bias toward TRBV28, TRBJ1-2 and TRBJ2-5.

Time point: persistent/refractory GD, antithyroid drugs over 5 years with positive TRAb. Generation of the TCR library employed RNA extracted from PBMCs. With iRepertoire HTBI primers and Arm-PCR of CDR3 regions, TCR beta libraries were built. TCRdb reanalysed the multiplex PCR reads using MiXCR and keeps one entry per CDR3 protein. The data hold over 650,000 distinct CDR3 sequences, with approximately 31% observed a single time. V lost 5 bases and J lost 2; bases outside the gene matches: 6. The germline gives CDR1 SGHAT, CDR2 FQNNGV. The CDR3 has 15 amino acids. This clonotype was observed once. The antigen is undetermined.

The receptor was derived from a female donor with Graves disease. The sample here was peripheral blood mononuclear cells (PBMCs), taken when the disease was refractory, from a patient treated with antithyroid drugs. This sequence joins TRBV11-2 and TRBJ1-5, with 7 bases that match TRBD1. The CDR3 bases are TGTGCCAGCAGCCAGAGGGGACAGCGCAATCAGCCCCAGCATTTT. Encoded protein: CASSQRGQRNQPQHF.